The 23 T cell receptor beta chains given below trace back to one sample, sequenced in a study of cytomegalovirus exposure and HLA in healthy donors. 60 Vbeta and 13 Jbeta primers were used in PCR. Sequencing was performed with immunoSEQ multiplex PCR; in TCRdb, only in-frame clones are kept and a portion is missing. The sample carries about 160,000 clones, 80% to 90% recorded once. The material sequenced was PBMCs. The receptor source for this set is a woman aged 25 to 39 in good health and CMV-seropositive.

This chain connects TRBV4-3 to TRBJ2-3, with 9 bases that match TRBD2. The CDR3 consists of 19 residues. Trimming removed 0 bases from V and 5 bases from J; junction bases left unmatched: 15. Germline V gene lookup returns CDR1 LGHNA and CDR2 YSLEER. CDR3 sequence reads: CASSQDWYGGAGGGDTQYF. Written as DNA, the CDR3 is TGCGCCAGCAGCCAAGATTGGTACGGTGGAGCGGGGGGTGGAGATACGCAGTATTTT.

The V gene is TRBV5-4, the J gene TRBJ2-5; 7 nucleotides align to TRBD1. J lost 5 bases, V lost 6 bases, and 13 bases had no gene match. This CDR3 has 15 amino acids. Germline-derived CDR1 and CDR2 are SGHNT and YYREEE (reference sequence). CDR3 bases: TGTGCCAGCAAAACCGGGACACAGGGGATGGAGACCCAGTACTTC. It specifies CASKTGTQGMETQYF.

Note on this clone: One end of the junction is discordant with germline, which a read error may explain. The CDR3 here is CASSPAPGTYEQYF. DNA of the CDR3: TGCGCCAGCAGCCCCGCCCCCGGTACCTACGAACAGTACTTC. The chain joins TRBV5-1 to TRBJ2-7; D call uncertain. Germline-derived CDR1 and CDR2 are SGHRS and YFSETQ. CDR3 length equals 14 residues.

This clone appeared a single time. The chain uses TRBV27 and TRBJ1-6; D not resolved. This CDR3 has 16 residues. The germline V and J ends were trimmed by 2 bases and 0 bases, with 8 bases remaining between them. Germline-derived CDR1 and CDR2 are MNHEY and SMNVEV (reference sequence). The CDR3 is CASSLQFSSYNSPLHF. The CDR3 DNA is TGTGCCAGCAGTTTACAATTCAGCTCCTATAATTCACCCCTCCACTTT.

This chain links TRBV7-9 with TRBJ1-1; 9 bases match TRBD1. The CDR3 has 13 residues. V was clipped by 4 bases and J by 5 bases; unmatched bases: 2. Germline lookup yields CDR1 SEHNR and CDR2 FQNEAQ (reference sequence). CDR3 amino acids: CASSSDRGTEAFF. In nucleotides, the CDR3 is TGTGCCAGCAGCTCCGACAGGGGGACTGAAGCTTTCTTT. Based on the CDR3 plus reference TRBV7-9 and TRBJ1-1, the full variable domain is DTGVSQNPRHKITKRGQNVTFRCDPISEHNRLYWYRQTLGQGPEFLTYFQNEAQLEKSRLLSDRFSAERPKGSFSTLEIQRTEQGDSAMYLCASSSDRGTEAFFGQGTRLTVV.

The rearrangement joins TRBV5-4 to TRBJ2-3; 13 nucleotides match TRBD2. The CDR3 covers 15 residues. CDR1 is SGHNT, CDR2 YYREEE, per germline (reference sequence). The J segment lost 10 bases and the V segment lost 4 bases, leaving 9 bases of the junction unmatched. CDR3 coding DNA: TGTGCCAGCAGCGTTGGCGGGACTAGCGGGGAGTCGCAGTATTTT. As protein: CASSVGGTSGESQYF.

V gene TRBV9 combines with J gene TRBJ2-3; D ambiguous. Germline V gene lookup returns CDR1 SGDLS and CDR2 YYNGEE. The CDR3 extends over 15 amino acids. Trimming left V 4 bases short and J 3 bases short, with 15 bases between. CDR3: CASSPTTMETDTQYF. CDR3 DNA sequence: TGTGCCAGCAGCCCCACAACGATGGAGACAGATACGCAGTATTTT. The variable domain in full, completed from reference TRBV9 and TRBJ2-3, reads DSGVTQTPKHLITATGQRVTLRCSPRSGDLSVYWYQQSLDQGLQFLIQYYNGEERAKGNILERFSAQQFPDLHSELNLSSLELGDSALYFCASSPTTMETDTQYFGPGTRLTVL.

The chain uses TRBV5-1 and TRBJ1-1; 8 bases agree with TRBD1. V trimming: 3 bases; J trimming: 4 bases; junction bases outside the gene matches: 11. The germline V gene has CDR1 SGHRS and CDR2 YFSETQ. The CDR3 is 16 residues long. The CDR3 DNA follows: TGCGCCAGCAGCTCGGATCTACAGGGGGGTGGCACTGAAGCTTTCTTT. Protein sequence: CASSSDLQGGGTEAFF.

This clone was detected only once. V and J are TRBV18 and TRBJ1-2; D not resolved. V was shortened by 3 bases and J by 3 bases, with 8 bases between the two germline ends. The CDR3 loop spans 13 amino acids. Germline lookup yields CDR1 KGHSH and CDR2 LQKENI. In DNA form, the CDR3 reads TGTGCCAGCTCACCCAACAAAGACTATGGCTACACCTTC. Protein sequence: CASSPNKDYGYTF. Variable domain in full (rest from reference TRBV18 and TRBJ1-2): NAGVMQNPRHLVRRRGQEARLRCSPMKGHSHVYWYRQLPEEGLKFMVYLQKENIIDESGMPKERFSAEFPKEGPSILRIQQVVRGDSAAYFCASSPNKDYGYTFGSGTRLTVV.

V gene TRBV5-4 combines with J gene TRBJ2-2; maybe TRBD1 (7 bases). Germline assignment: CDR1 SGHNT and CDR2 YYREEE (reference sequence). CDR3 length: 17 residues. V lost 0 bases to trimming and J lost 4 bases, with 16 bases between them. The CDR3 sequence: CASSLGPGGGSTGELFF. Written as DNA, the CDR3 is TGTGCCAGCAGCTTGGGGCCAGGGGGAGGTAGCACCGGGGAGCTGTTTTTT.

The chain joins TRBV28 to TRBJ2-1; tentative D call: TRBD2 (5 bases). V lost 8 bases, J lost 2 bases, and 10 bases lay in between. Germline V CDR1 and CDR2: MDHEN, SYDVKM. CDR3 size: 13 residues. CDR3 nucleotides: TGTGCCAGCCGGACTGTTGCCTACAATGAGCAGTTCTTC. Its protein product is CASRTVAYNEQFF.

V is TRBV13 and J is TRBJ2-3; 8 nucleotides agree with TRBD2. The germline V gene encodes CDR1 PRHDT and CDR2 FYEKMQ (reference sequence). The V and J ends lost 3 bases and 1 base, in that order; junction bases with no gene match: 3. The CDR3 is made up of 15 amino acids. The DNA of the CDR3 is TGTGCCAGCAGCTTGGGCGGGGGGCGCACAGATACGCAGTATTTT. This translates into CASSLGGGRTDTQYF.

The chain recombines TRBV11-2 with TRBJ2-7; tentative D call: TRBD2 (6 bases). There are 16 residues in the CDR3. With 5 bases removed from V and 6 bases from J, the gap between germline ends came to 23 bases. The germline V gene encodes CDR1 SGHAT and CDR2 FQNNGV. CDR3 protein: CASSPQGGAYSSEQYF. The DNA for the CDR3 is TGTGCCAGCAGCCCCCAGGGCGGGGCGTATTCGAGCGAGCAGTACTTC.

The chain uses TRBV18 and TRBJ1-2, with 8 bases matching TRBD1. The CDR3 consists of 16 residues. CDR1 KGHSH and CDR2 LQKENI come from the germline V gene. The V gene end was trimmed by 4 bases and the J gene end by 3 bases; junction bases not matched to a gene: 10. The CDR3 loop is CASSRSRTGTHYGYTF. Here the CDR3 DNA reads TGTGCCAGCTCACGCTCGCGGACAGGGACTCACTATGGCTACACCTTC.

The V gene is TRBV29-1, the J gene TRBJ2-3, with D perhaps matching TRBD1 (6 bases). Germline-derived CDR1 and CDR2 are SQVTM and ANQGSEA. This CDR3 has 14 residues. Deletions cut 4 bases from V and 4 bases from J, with 15 bases between. In nucleotides, the CDR3 is TGCAGCGTTGTGTGGGGACACAGGCCAGATACGCAGTATTTT. Protein product: CSVVWGHRPDTQYF.

The chain recombines TRBV18 with TRBJ2-7, with D maybe TRBD1 (6 bases). Germline CDR1 reads KGHSH; CDR2 reads LQKENI. Trimming took 4 bases from V and 3 from J, leaving 13 bases between them. The CDR3 is 14 residues long. CDR3 DNA: TGTGCCAGCTCACTCACAGGGATATTCTACGAGCAGTACTTC. Its protein product is CASSLTGIFYEQYF.

The chain links TRBV5-6 to TRBJ1-6, with D maybe TRBD1 (5 bases). The V gene's germline CDR1 is SGHDT and CDR2 YYEEEE. The CDR3 totals 13 residues. Between the trimmed V and J ends, which lost 0 bases and 8 bases, there was a span of 6 bases. CDR3 bases: TGTGCCAGCAGCTTGGTAGGGGATTCACCCCTCCACTTT. As protein: CASSLVGDSPLHF.

The chain employs TRBV4-1 and TRBJ2-7, with TRBD2 identical over 12 bases. Germline V gene sequence: CDR1 MGHRA, CDR2 YSYEKL. The CDR3 has 17 residues. The junction had 8 bases not matched to a gene; V was cut back by 4 bases and J by 1 base. Here the CDR3 reads CASSRLLAGGLSYEQYF. The DNA for the CDR3 is TGCGCCAGCAGCCGCCTACTAGCGGGGGGATTATCCTACGAGCAGTACTTC.

This sequence joins TRBV2 and TRBJ2-7, with unresolved D. The germline V and J ends were trimmed by 8 bases and 0 bases, with 11 bases remaining between them. This CDR3 contains 13 residues. Germline CDR1 SNHLY, CDR2 FYNNEI. The CDR3 region is CASARIFSYEQYF. CDR3 DNA: TGTGCCAGCGCTAGAATATTCTCCTACGAGCAGTACTTC. Looking up the rest from reference TRBV2 and TRBJ2-7 gives the full variable domain: EPEVTQTPSHQVTQMGQEVILRCVPISNHLYFYWYRQILGQKVEFLVSFYNNEISEKSEIFDDQFSVERPDGSNFTLKIRSTKLEDSAMYFCASARIFSYEQYFGPGTRLTVT.

Only one count was recorded for this clone. V and J are TRBV18 and TRBJ2-5, with D possibly matching TRBD1 (6 bases). This CDR3 has 14 residues. Germline-derived CDR1 and CDR2 are KGHSH and LQKENI. Trimming took 1 base from V and 5 from J, leaving 11 bases between them. CDR3 region: CASSPRNRDETQYF. The CDR3 coding sequence is TGTGCCAGCTCACCACGGAACAGGGATGAGACCCAGTACTTC.

The CDR3 bases are TGTGCCAGTGCAACAGGGGTGAATGAGCAGTTCTTC. Translation gives CASATGVNEQFF. The rearrangement links TRBV19 to TRBJ2-1, with 7 bases fitting TRBD1. Germline CDR1 reads LNHDA; CDR2 reads SQIVND (reference sequence). Trimming removed 8 bases from V and 7 bases from J; junction bases left unmatched: 5. CDR3 size: 12 residues.

V gene TRBV9 combines with J gene TRBJ2-7, with 11 bases fitting TRBD1. The CDR3 length is 15 residues. The germline gives CDR1 SGDLS, CDR2 YYNGEE. J was trimmed by 6 bases and V by 5 bases; bases with no gene match: 10. For the CDR3, the DNA is TGTGCCAGCAGTCCCTCCGGACAGGGGGCGTCCGAGCAGTACTTC. It encodes CASSPSGQGASEQYF.

V usage is TRBV6-1 and J usage is TRBJ1-2; no firm D call. The CDR3 runs 13 residues. From germline, CDR1 is MNHNS and CDR2 SASEGT. V was shortened by 6 bases and J by 1 base, with 9 bases between the two germline ends. CDR3 nucleotide sequence: TGTGCCAGCAGCCTTGAGAGTAACTATGGCTACACCTTC. Translated, it gives CASSLESNYGYTF.